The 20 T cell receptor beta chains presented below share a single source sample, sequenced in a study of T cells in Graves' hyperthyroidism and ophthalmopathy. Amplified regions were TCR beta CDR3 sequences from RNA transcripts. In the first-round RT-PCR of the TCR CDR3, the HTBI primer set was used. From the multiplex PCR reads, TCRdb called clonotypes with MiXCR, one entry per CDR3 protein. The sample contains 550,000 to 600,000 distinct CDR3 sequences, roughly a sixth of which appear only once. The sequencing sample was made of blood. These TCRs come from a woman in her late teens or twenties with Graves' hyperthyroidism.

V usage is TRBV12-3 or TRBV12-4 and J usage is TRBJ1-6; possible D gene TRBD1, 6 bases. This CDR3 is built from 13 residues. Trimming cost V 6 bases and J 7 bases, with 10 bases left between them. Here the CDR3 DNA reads TGTGCCAGCAGCCGGACAGAGAATTCACCCCTCCACTTT. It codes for CASSRTENSPLHF.

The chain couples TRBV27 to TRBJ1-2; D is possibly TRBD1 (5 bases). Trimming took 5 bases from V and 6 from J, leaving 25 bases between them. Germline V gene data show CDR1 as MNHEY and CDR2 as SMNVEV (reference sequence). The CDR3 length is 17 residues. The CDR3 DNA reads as TGTGCCAGCAGTCGTTTGGGGTATGGGACGGCGCGGGATGGCTACACCTTC. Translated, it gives CASSRLGYGTARDGYTF.

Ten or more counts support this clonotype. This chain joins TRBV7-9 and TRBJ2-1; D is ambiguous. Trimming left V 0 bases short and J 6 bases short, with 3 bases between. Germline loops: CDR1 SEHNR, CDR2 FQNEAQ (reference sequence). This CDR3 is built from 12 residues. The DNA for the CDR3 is TGTGCCAGCAGCTTAGCAGTCAATGAGCAGTTCTTC. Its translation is CASSLAVNEQFF.

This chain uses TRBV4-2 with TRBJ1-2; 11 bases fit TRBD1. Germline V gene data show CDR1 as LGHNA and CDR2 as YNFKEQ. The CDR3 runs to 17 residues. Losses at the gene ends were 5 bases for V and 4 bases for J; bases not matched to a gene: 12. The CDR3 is CASSKRADRGRTYGYTF. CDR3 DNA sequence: TGTGCCAGCAGCAAAAGGGCGGACAGGGGGCGCACCTATGGCTACACCTTC.

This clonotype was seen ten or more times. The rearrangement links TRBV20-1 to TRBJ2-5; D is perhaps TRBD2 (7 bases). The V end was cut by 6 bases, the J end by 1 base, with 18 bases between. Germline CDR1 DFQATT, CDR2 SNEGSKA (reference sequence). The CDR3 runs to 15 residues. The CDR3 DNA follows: TGCAGTGCAGGCAAAGGGGGGGGGGGCCAAGAGACCCAGTACTTC. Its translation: CSAGKGGGGQETQYF.

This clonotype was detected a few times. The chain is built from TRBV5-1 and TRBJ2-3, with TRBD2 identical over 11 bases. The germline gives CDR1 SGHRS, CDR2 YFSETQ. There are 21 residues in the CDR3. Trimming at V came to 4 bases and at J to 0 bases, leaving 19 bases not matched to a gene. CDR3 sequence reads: CASSPTSGGIYPGFSTDTQYF. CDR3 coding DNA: TGCGCCAGCAGCCCAACTAGCGGGGGCATCTATCCTGGTTTTAGCACAGATACGCAGTATTTT.

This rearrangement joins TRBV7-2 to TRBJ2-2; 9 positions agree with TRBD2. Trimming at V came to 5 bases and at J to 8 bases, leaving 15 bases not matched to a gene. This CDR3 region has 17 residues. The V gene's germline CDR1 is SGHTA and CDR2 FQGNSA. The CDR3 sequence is CASSPRSGGPRGGELFF. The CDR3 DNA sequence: TGTGCCAGCAGCCCCCGTAGCGGGGGCCCTAGGGGGGGGGAGCTGTTTTTT.

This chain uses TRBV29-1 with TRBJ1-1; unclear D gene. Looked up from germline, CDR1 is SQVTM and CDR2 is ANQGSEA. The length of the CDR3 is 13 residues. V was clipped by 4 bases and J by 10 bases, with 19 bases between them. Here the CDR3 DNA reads TGCAGCGTTGTCTCTATCGGCCTTGTGGGAGCTTTCTTT. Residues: CSVVSIGLVGAFF.

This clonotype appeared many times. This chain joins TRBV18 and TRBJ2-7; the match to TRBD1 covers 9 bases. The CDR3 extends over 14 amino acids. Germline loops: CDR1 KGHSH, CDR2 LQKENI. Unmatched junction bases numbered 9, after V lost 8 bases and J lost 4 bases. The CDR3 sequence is CASSPGQGSYEQYF. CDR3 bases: TGTGCCAGCAGCCCTGGACAGGGGTCTTACGAGCAGTACTTC.

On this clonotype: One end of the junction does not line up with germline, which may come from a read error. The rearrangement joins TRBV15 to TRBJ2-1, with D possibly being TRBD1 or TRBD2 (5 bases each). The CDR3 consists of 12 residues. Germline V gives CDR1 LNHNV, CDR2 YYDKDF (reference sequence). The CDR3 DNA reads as TGTACCACCAGCAGAGGGGTCAATGAGCAGTTCTTC. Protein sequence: CTTSRGVNEQFF.

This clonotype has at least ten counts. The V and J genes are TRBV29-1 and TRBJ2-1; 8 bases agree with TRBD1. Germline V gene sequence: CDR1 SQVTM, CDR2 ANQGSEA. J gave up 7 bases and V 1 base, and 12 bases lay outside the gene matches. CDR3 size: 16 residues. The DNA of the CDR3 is TGCAGCGTTGAAGGTAAACGGACAGGGCGAGGGAATGAGCAGTTCTTC. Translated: CSVEGKRTGRGNEQFF.

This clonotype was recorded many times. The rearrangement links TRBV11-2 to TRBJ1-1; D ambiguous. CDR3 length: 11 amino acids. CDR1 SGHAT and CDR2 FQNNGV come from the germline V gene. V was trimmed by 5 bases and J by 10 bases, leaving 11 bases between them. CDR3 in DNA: TGTGCCAGCAGCCGCGACACGGTAGCTTTCTTT. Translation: CASSRDTVAFF. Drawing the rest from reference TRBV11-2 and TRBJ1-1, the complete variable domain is EAGVAQSPRYKIIEKRQSVAFWCNPISGHATLYWYQQILGQGPKLLIQFQNNGVVDDSQLPKDRFSAERLKGVDSTLKIQPAKLEDSAVYLCASSRDTVAFFGQGTRLTVV.

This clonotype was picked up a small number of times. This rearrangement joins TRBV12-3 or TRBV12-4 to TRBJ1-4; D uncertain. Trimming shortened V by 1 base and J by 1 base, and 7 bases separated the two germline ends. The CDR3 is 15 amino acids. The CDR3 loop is CASSLDWGTNEKLFF. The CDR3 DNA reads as TGTGCCAGCAGTTTAGACTGGGGAACTAATGAAAAACTGTTTTTT.

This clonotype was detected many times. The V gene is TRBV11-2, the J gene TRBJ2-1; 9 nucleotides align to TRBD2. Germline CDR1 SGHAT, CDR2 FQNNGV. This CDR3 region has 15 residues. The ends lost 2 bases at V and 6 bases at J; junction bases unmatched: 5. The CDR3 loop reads CASSLRTSVFNEQFF. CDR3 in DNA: TGTGCCAGCAGCTTAAGGACTAGCGTCTTCAATGAGCAGTTCTTC.

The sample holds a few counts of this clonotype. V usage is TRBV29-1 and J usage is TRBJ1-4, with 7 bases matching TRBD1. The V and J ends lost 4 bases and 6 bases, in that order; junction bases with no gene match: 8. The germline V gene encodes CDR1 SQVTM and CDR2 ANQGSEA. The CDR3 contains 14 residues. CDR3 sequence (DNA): TGCAGCGTTGTTGTGGGGGACAGTTATGAAAAACTGTTTTTT. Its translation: CSVVVGDSYEKLFF.

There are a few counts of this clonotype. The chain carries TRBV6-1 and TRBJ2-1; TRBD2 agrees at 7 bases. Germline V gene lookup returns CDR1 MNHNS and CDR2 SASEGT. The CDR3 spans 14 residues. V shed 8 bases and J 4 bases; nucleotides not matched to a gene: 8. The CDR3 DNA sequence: TGTGCCAGCCTAGCGGAGAGCGTTTACAATGAGCAGTTCTTC. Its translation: CASLAESVYNEQFF.

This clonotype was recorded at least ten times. The DNA for the CDR3 is TGTGCCAGCAGCCGCCTTTACCTGGGACGCAACAATGAGCAGTTCTTC. Its translation is CASSRLYLGRNNEQFF. The rearrangement links TRBV11-2 to TRBJ2-1; the D gene could be TRBD1 or TRBD2 (5 bases each). The CDR3 sequence is 16 residues long. The V gene lost 5 bases and the J gene lost 5 bases, with 19 bases spanning the gap. Germline CDR1 SGHAT, CDR2 FQNNGV. Supplemented by reference TRBV11-2 and TRBJ2-1, the full variable domain reads EAGVAQSPRYKIIEKRQSVAFWCNPISGHATLYWYQQILGQGPKLLIQFQNNGVVDDSQLPKDRFSAERLKGVDSTLKIQPAKLEDSAVYLCASSRLYLGRNNEQFFGPGTRLTVL.

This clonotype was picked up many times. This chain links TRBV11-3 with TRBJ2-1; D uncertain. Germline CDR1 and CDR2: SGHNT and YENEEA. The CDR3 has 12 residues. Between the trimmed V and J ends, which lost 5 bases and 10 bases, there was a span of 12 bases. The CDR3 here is CASSPVSREQFF. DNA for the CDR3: TGTGCCAGCAGCCCGGTTTCCCGCGAGCAGTTCTTC.

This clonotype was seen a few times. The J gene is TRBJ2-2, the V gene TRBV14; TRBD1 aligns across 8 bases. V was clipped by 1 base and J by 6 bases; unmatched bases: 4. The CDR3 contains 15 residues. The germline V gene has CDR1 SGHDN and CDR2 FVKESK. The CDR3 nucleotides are TGTGCCAGCAGCCAAGGACAGGGGCCATCCGGGGAGCTGTTTTTT. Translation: CASSQGQGPSGELFF.

In DNA, the CDR3 is TGCGCCAGCAGCTCGTTCGGCCAAGGGAATGAGCAGTTCTTC. It codes for CASSSFGQGNEQFF. This sequence joins TRBV5-1 and TRBJ2-1; D is uncertain. The V and J ends lost 3 bases and 7 bases respectively, with 14 bases between them. In germline, CDR1 is SGHRS, CDR2 YFSETQ. The CDR3 has 14 residues. The variable domain in full, completed from reference TRBV5-1 and TRBJ2-1, reads KAGVTQTPRYLIKTRGQQVTLSCSPISGHRSVSWYQQTPGQGLQFLFEYFSETQRNKGNFPGRFSGRQFSNSRSEMNVSTLELGDSALYLCASSSFGQGNEQFFGPGTRLTVL.